What follows is one TCR beta chain and its context. This record belongs to a study of identical twins. Through template switching, a universal primer site was introduced, and the cDNA contained unique molecular identifiers. TCRdb reanalysed the 5' RACE reads using MiXCR and keeps one entry per CDR3 protein. The sample gives 130,000 to 150,000 distinct CDR3 sequences, 3.5% of which show up once; 8.1% is in the top ten. The V gene lost 6 bases and the J gene lost 12 bases, with 14 bases spanning the gap. Germline loops: CDR1 SNHLY, CDR2 FYNNEI. The CDR3 spans 11 residues. The clonotype comes from a man aged 18 to 29 in good health. The chain employs TRBV2 and TRBJ2-5, with D tentatively TRBD2 (6 bases). The sequenced sample consisted of memory T cells sorted from blood. CDR3 nucleotide sequence: TGTGCCAGCAGCCCCGGGACTTGGAAGTACTTC. Encoded protein: CASSPGTWKYF.